This T cell receptor beta chain originates from a study of blood T cell repertoires in COVID-19. Study information: Researchers got acute and convalescent COVID-19 samples from the United States, Italy and Spain.

Sequencing used immunoSEQ multiplex PCR; TCRdb keeps in-frame clones, though not all of them. The top ten clones hold 13% to 15% of a sample with some 170,000 clones, approximately 80% of them seen once. The length of the CDR3 is 15 residues. CDR1 SGHNT and CDR2 YYREEE come from the germline V gene (reference sequence). Losses at the gene ends were 5 bases for V and 5 bases for J; bases not matched to a gene: 7. Enrolled through a virtual design, the participants were between 18 and 89 years of age and came from approximately 25 US areas. This chain joins TRBV5-4 and TRBJ1-2; TRBD1 agrees at 12 bases. The sample consisted of PBMCs or T cells enriched from blood (not recorded which). The origin of this receptor is a man in his forties or fifties who had recovered from COVID-19. The CDR3 sequence is CASRAGQGARYGYTF. CDR3 DNA: TGTGCCAGCAGGGCGGGACAGGGGGCGAGGTATGGCTACACCTTC.